These T cell receptor beta chains were read from a single sample in a study of blood T cell repertoires in COVID-19. Method: immunoSEQ multiplex PCR; TCRdb's copy keeps in-frame clones and lacks some. The table shows roughly 300,000 clones, with 80% to 90% occurring only once. Sequenced: PBMCs or T cells enriched from blood (not recorded which). The receptors originated from a woman aged 40-49 years with acute COVID-19. The CDR3 runs from the conserved cysteine through the conserved F or W. The size of a clone is reported for some rows only, either as once, few or many, or as a class for expanded clones.

V	size	J	CDR3
TRBV5-1	.	TRBJ2-6	CASSLGRQGFGANVLTF
TRBV7-2	.	TRBJ1-1	CASSSIGQNTEAFF
TRBV2	once	TRBJ2-7	CASYTPGVPDYEQYF
TRBV15	.	TRBJ1-5	CATSSRFAGQQPQHF
TRBV6-2/TRBV6-3	.	TRBJ2-3	CASSPLAGGPLTTDTQYF
TRBV14	.	TRBJ1-4	CASSPMGQNEKLFF
TRBV6-5	few	TRBJ2-2	CASSQGGGELFF
TRBV5-1	.	TRBJ2-5	CASSPPGQGVTQYF
TRBV11-2	once	TRBJ2-4	CAAGGSKNIQYF
TRBV25-1	once	TRBJ2-7	CASSETSGSSYEQYF
TRBV7-2	.	TRBJ1-2	CASSLDPKGGGGYTF
TRBV29-1	.	TRBJ1-2	CSVEGQGVYGYTF
TRBV15	.	TRBJ2-1	CATSRGDGGRARNEQFF
TRBV6-5	.	TRBJ1-3	CASRTDYSGNTIYF
TRBV10-3	.	TRBJ1-1	CAIRGGTGNTEAFF
TRBV6-5	.	TRBJ1-2	CASSSRTGPNYGYTF
TRBV19	.	TRBJ1-6	CASKPGQGNSPLHF
TRBV2	.	TRBJ1-1	CASRPGQTSRPGAFF
TRBV2	.	TRBJ1-1	CASNIQGNTEAFF
TRBV7-6	.	TRBJ1-2	CASSLDSTYGYTF
TRBV6-1	few	TRBJ2-7	CASSEGPTGYEQYF
TRBV7-2	.	TRBJ1-1	CASSLGMRQGEAFF
TRBV7-2	once	TRBJ1-1	CASSFDRTTGTEAFF
TRBV6-5	.	TRBJ1-2	CASSYSPQGAVNGYTF
TRBV7-2	.	TRBJ2-2	CASSFALANTGELFF
TRBV6-4	.	TRBJ2-1	CASSVQGAAYNEQFF
TRBV7-2	.	TRBJ2-3	CASSETLLTSGANTQYF
TRBV7-2	.	TRBJ2-5	CASSSGQRAETQYF
TRBV9	.	TRBJ2-5	CASSVYGGAGETQYF
TRBV5-1	.	TRBJ1-1	CASRMRRGNTEAFF
TRBV28	.	TRBJ1-5	CASSFWAQPQHF
TRBV6-6	.	TRBJ1-5	CASSVKTGTDNQPQHF
TRBV11-2	.	TRBJ2-5	CASSLDLRGGETQYF
TRBV5-1	.	TRBJ1-2	CASSPDGQINYGYTF
TRBV5-1	.	TRBJ2-6	CASSPTGDPGANVLTF
TRBV10-3	few	TRBJ2-7	CATKEVQGNSHEQYF
TRBV5-6	.	TRBJ2-3	CASSPGTSGKFVTQYF
TRBV2	.	TRBJ1-2	CASNYLPSGGYTF
TRBV24-1	.	TRBJ2-2	CATSGGRLSGELFF
TRBV7-2	.	TRBJ2-3	CASSLVSGGAVDTQYF
TRBV19	.	TRBJ1-2	CATSPEYRGLNGYTF
TRBV5-4	.	TRBJ2-7	CASSPTLTSYEQYF
TRBV7-2	.	TRBJ2-7	CASSLEEDSEQYF
TRBV28	.	TRBJ2-5	CASSSLGGGIEETQYF
TRBV3-1/TRBV3-2	.	TRBJ1-2	CASSQSYGYTF
TRBV7-9	.	TRBJ2-5	CASSLAGGLQETQYF
TRBV13	.	TRBJ1-1	CATLRGRLRTEAFF
TRBV19	.	TRBJ1-1	CASSIAGRFEAFF
TRBV19	.	TRBJ2-2	CASSGNGELFF
TRBV5-1	few	TRBJ2-3	CASSRDRAGDTQYF
TRBV4-2	.	TRBJ1-2	CASSQDGSGNYGYTF
TRBV25-1	.	TRBJ1-6	CASRQTGVAPLHF
TRBV7-2	.	TRBJ1-6	CASSLDGLSVRNSPLHF
TRBV25-1	.	TRBJ2-1	CASTPGRLAGNNEQFF
TRBV4-1	.	TRBJ2-7	CASSPGPGQGAREQYF